This record covers a single TCR beta chain. The sample carries other DNA sequences with the same CDR3. Sequencing used immunoSEQ multiplex PCR; TCRdb keeps in-frame clones, though not all of them. The sample records 140,000 to 150,000 clones, 75% to 90% being singletons. The data were obtained in a study of blood T cell repertoires in COVID-19. About the study: Samples came from the United States, Italy and Spain, spanning acute and convalescent COVID-19. PBMCs, B-cell-depleted T cells, or T cells were the source of the cDNA or gDNA that made up the material.

With 0 bases removed from V and 0 bases from J, the gap between germline ends came to 9 bases. Germline values: CDR1 MGHRA, CDR2 YSYEKL. There are 16 residues in the CDR3. The chain combines TRBV4-1 with TRBJ1-5; no clear D gene. The TCR comes from a man in his 70s who had recovered from COVID-19. The sample taken for sequencing was peripheral blood. In DNA, the CDR3 is TGCGCCAGCAGCCAAGAAGGAGGAGATAGCAATCAGCCCCAGCATTTT. Translated, it gives CASSQEGGDSNQPQHF.